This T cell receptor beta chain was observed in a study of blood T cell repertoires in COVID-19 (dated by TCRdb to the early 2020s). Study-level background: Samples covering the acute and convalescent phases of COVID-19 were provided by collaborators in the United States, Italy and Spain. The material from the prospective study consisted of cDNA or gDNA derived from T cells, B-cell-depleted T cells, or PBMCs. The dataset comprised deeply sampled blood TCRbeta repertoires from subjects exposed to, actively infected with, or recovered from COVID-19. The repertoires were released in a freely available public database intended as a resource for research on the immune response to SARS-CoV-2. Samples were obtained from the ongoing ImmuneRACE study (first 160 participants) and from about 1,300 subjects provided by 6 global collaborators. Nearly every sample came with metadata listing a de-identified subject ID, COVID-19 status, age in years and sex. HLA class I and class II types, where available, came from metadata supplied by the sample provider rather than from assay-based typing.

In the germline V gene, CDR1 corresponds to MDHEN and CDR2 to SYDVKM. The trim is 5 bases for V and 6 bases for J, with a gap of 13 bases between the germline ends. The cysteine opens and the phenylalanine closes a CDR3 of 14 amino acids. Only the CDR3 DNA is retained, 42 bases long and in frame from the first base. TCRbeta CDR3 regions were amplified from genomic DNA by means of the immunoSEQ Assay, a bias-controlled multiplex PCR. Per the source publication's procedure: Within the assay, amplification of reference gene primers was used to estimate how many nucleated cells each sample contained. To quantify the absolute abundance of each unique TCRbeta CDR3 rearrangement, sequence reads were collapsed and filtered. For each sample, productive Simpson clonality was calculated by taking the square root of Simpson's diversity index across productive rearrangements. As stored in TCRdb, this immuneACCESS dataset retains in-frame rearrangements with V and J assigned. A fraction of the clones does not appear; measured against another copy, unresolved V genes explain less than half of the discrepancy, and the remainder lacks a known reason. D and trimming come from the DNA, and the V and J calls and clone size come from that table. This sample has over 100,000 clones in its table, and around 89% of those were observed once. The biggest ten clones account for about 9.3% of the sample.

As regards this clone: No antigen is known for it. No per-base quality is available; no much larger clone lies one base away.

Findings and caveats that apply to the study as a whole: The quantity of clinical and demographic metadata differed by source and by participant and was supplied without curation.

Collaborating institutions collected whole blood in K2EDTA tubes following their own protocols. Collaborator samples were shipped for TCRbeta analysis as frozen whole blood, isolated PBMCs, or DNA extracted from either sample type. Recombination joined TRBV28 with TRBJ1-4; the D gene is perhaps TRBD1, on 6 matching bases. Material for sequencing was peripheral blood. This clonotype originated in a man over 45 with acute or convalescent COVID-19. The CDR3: CASSSGGGDEKLFF. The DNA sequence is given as TGTGCCAGCAGTAGTGGGGGCGGAGATGAAAAACTGTTTTTT.